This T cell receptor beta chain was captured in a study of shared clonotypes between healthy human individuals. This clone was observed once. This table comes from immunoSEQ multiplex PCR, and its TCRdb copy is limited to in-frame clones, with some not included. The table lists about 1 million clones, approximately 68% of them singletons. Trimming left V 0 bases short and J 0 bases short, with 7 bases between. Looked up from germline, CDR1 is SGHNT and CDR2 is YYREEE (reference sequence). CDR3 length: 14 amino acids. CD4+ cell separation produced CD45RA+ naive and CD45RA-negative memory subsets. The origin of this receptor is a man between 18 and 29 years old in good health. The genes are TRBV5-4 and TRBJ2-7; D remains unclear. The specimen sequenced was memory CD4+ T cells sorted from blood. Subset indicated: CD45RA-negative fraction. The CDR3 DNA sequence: TGTGCCAGCAGCTTGGATCTGAACTCCTACGAGCAGTACTTC. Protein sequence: CASSLDLNSYEQYF.